This T cell receptor (beta chain) was documented in a study of blood T cell repertoires in COVID-19 (dated by TCRdb to the early 2020s). For the study in its entirety: Samples from collaborators originated in the United States, Italy and Spain and spanned both the acute and convalescent phases of COVID-19. The material from the prospective study consisted of cDNA or gDNA derived from T cells, B-cell-depleted T cells, or PBMCs. The dataset comprised deeply sampled blood TCRbeta repertoires from subjects exposed to, actively infected with, or recovered from COVID-19. The repertoires were released in a freely available public database intended as a resource for research on the immune response to SARS-CoV-2. Samples came from the ongoing ImmuneRACE study (first 160 participants) plus 1,254 subjects from 6 global collaborators. Sample metadata almost always included a de-identified subject ID, COVID-19 status, age in years and sex. Where available, HLA class I and class II types were obtained from metadata supplied by the sample provider rather than from assay-based typing.

One collaborating source in Seattle enrolled patients during active infection and followed them longitudinally through the course of disease. Each collaborating institution followed its own protocols to collect whole blood in K2EDTA tubes. For TCRbeta analysis, collaborator samples were shipped as frozen whole blood, as isolated PBMCs, or as DNA extracted from either sample type. TCRbeta CDR3 regions were amplified from genomic DNA using the immunoSEQ Assay, a bias-controlled multiplex PCR. Per the original workflow: Within the assay, amplification of reference gene primers was used to estimate how many nucleated cells each sample contained. Sequence reads were collapsed and filtered to measure the absolute abundance of every unique TCRbeta CDR3 rearrangement. Productive Simpson clonality was computed per sample as the square root of Simpson's diversity index over productive rearrangements. Drawn from immuneACCESS, this table holds only the in-frame rearrangements with V and J called that TCRdb kept. Clones are partly lost; checked studies trace under half to an unresolved V gene and leave the rest unexplained. That table gives V, J and clone size, and the DNA gave D and trimming. The sample includes some 240,000 clones, with 75% to 85% observed a single time. The ten largest clones capture 6% to 8% of the sample.

Comments on this clone: The antigen this receptor binds is unknown. Base quality data are lacking; no much larger clone is found one base away.

Beyond this particular receptor, the publication reports: The amount of clinical and demographic metadata varied by source and participant and was provided uncurated.

The receptor was derived from a woman of 80 years or more with COVID-19, enrolled during active disease. Material for sequencing was peripheral blood.

The sequenced DNA is TGTGCCAGCAGCTTGGGGACAATTTCTAGCACAGATACGCAGTATTTT. This sequence encodes CASSLGTISSTDTQYF. Here the chain combines TRBV11-2 and TRBJ2-3; TRBD1 is perhaps the D gene, given 6 matching bases. Taken from the germline V gene, the CDR1 and CDR2 loops are SGHAT and FQNNGV. Trimming at the junction amounts to 3 bases on V and 0 bases on J, and the germline ends lie 13 bases apart. There are 16 amino acids in the CDR3, from cysteine to phenylalanine inclusive. Only CDR3 DNA remains: 48 bases, in frame from the first base. The CDR3 plus the reference TRBV11-2 and TRBJ2-3 genes for the other parts give the full variable domain: EAGVAQSPRYKIIEKRQSVAFWCNPISGHATLYWYQQILGQGPKLLIQFQNNGVVDDSQLPKDRFSAERLKGVDSTLKIQPAKLEDSAVYLCASSLGTISSTDTQYFGPGTRLTVL.